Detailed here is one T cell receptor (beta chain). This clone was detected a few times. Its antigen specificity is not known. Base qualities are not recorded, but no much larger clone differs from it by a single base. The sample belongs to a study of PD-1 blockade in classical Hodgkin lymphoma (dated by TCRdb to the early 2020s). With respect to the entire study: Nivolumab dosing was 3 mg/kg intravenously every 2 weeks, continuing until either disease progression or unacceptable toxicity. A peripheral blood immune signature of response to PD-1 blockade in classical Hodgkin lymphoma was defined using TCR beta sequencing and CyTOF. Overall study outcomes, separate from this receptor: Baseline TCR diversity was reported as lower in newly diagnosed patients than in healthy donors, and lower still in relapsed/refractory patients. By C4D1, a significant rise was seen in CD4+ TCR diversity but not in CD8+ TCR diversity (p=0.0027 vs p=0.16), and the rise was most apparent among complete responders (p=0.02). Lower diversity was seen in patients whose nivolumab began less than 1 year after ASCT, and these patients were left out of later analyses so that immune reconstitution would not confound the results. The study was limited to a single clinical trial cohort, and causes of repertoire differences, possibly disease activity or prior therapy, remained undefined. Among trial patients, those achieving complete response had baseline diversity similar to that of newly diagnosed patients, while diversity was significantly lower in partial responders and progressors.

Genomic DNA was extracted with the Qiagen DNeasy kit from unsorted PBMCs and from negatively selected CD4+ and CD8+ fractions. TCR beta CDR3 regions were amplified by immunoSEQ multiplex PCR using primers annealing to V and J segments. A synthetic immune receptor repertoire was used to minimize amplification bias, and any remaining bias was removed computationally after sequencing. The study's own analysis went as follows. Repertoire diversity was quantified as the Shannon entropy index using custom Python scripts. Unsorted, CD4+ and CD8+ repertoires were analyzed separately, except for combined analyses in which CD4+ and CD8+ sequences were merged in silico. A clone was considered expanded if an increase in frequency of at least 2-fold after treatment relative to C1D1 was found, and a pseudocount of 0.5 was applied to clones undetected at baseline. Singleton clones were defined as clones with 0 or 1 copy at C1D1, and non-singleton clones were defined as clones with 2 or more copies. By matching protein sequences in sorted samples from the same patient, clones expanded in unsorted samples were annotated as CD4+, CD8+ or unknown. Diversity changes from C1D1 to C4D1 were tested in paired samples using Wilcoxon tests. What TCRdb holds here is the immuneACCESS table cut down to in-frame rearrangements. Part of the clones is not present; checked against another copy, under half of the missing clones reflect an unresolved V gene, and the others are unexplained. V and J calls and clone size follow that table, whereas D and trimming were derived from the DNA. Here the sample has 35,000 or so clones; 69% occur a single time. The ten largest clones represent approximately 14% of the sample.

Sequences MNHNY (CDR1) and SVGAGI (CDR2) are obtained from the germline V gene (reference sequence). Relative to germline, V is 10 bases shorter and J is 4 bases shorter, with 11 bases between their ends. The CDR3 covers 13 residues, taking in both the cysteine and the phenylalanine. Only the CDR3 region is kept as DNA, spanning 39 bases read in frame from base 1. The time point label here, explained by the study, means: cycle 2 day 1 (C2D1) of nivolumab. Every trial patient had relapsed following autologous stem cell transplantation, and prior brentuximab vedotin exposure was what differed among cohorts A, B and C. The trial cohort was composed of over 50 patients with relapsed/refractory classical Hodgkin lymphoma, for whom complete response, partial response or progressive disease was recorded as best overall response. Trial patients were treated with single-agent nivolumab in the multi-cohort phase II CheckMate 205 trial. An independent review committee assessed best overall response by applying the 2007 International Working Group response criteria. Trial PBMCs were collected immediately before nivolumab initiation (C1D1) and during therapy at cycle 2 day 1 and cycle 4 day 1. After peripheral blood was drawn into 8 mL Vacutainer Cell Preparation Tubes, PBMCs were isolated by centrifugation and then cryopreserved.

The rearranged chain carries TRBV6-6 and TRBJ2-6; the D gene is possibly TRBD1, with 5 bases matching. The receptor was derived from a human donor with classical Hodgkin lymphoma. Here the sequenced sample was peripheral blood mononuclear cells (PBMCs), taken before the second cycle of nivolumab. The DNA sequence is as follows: TGTGCCACCCGACGGACAGGGGCCAACGTCCTGACTTTC. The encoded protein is CATRRTGANVLTF.